This record covers a single T cell receptor (beta chain). Its antigen is still unknown. Base qualities are missing; no much larger clone stands one base away. The sample comes from a study of T cells in Graves' hyperthyroidism and ophthalmopathy (dated by TCRdb to about 2019). Concerning the study at large: Peripheral blood was sampled at the time of initial diagnosis, prior to any treatment. To identify distinguishing TCR V-J signatures, a discovery cohort of around 100 patients was used, comprising 40 to 45 with Graves' ophthalmopathy and 57 with stable Graves' hyperthyroidism. Prospective prediction of ophthalmopathy was tested in an independent validation cohort consisting of 18 to 20 hyperthyroidism patients and 15 or so patients who later progressed to ophthalmopathy. For training and testing, the 80 to 100 patients in the discovery cohort were randomly divided in a 7:3 ratio. In roughly six Graves' hyperthyroidism patients, the study also compared T-cell repertoires from thyroid tissue with T-cell repertoires from blood. Following sampling, methimazole starting at 30 mg daily was given to hyperthyroidism patients, and high-dose intravenous methylprednisolone was given to ophthalmopathy patients. The paper describes TCR Vbeta CDR3 sequencing of 130 to 150 peripheral blood samples, made up of some 42 ophthalmopathy patients, approximately 76 hyperthyroidism patients and 17 progressor patients.

General study outcomes and caveats: In validation, the model predicted progression to ophthalmopathy a median of approximately 6.6 months before onset, with 70% to 71% sensitivity and 72.22% specificity. Blood samples also contained most of the expanded thyroid clonotypes (frequency above 0.001), which suggests that blood repertoires may reflect thyroid immune responses. In cross-validation, a model built on a 13 V-J signature told ophthalmopathy apart from stable hyperthyroidism with 85% to 90% sensitivity and roughly 81% specificity, and in testing the same model reached 80%/75%. Sample size was not statistically predetermined, and blinding of investigators to group allocation was not performed.

Amplification of TCR beta CDR3 regions was carried out from RNA transcripts. The TCR CDR3 was subjected to a first round of RT-PCR using the HTBI primer set and the Qiagen OneStep RT-PCR kit. A second multiplex PCR round built the libraries, followed by size selection and purification. Libraries were sequenced paired-end with 100 bp reads on an Illumina HiSeq2000. Per the authors' processing: Raw data were processed with SOAPnuke, discarding reads with adapters, uncalled bases, mean Phred below 15, or no exact constant-primer or identifier match. COPE v1.2.5 was used to merge high-quality paired reads, and clonotypes were defined as unique nucleotide sequences. MiTCR v1.1 was used to align clonotypes to the IMGT TRBV, TRBD and TRBJ reference segments. Only V-J combinations with frequency above 0.0001, covering 99% to 99.2% of repertoires, were analysed. The TCS score was defined as the ratio of F50 (clonal expansion) to E x V (chaos), calculated using BLOSUM62-based TCRdist between CDR3 peptides within each V-J. Welch's t-statistics and random forest reduced 500 to 650 V-J features to 10 to 15, which were used in a naive Bayes classifier (R e1071). TCRdb took the public reads, trimmed them with fastp at Q25, ran MiXCR for clone calling and kept in-frame beta chains. Identical CDR3 proteins give one entry, which carries the most common genes and DNA. TCRdb's processing, not the study's, gives the V and J calls here. This sample gives 94,000 or so distinct CDR3 sequences in total; roughly half of them show up just once. The ten largest make up 25% to 30% of the sample.

Stable Graves' hyperthyroidism was defined as no progression to ophthalmopathy during 18 months of follow-up. The hyperthyroidism patients were between 18 and 65 years old and newly diagnosed, with a disease duration of less than 2 months. Any patient with an uncontrolled infection, another autoimmune disease, pregnancy or lactation was excluded. Diagnoses relied on clinical symptoms, serum thyroxine and TRAb, thyroid ultrasound and orbital computed tomography. Ficoll-Paque density gradient centrifugation was used to isolate PBMCs from 9.5 to 10 ml of fresh peripheral blood. Total RNA was extracted with Trizol reagent, and quality was checked on an Agilent 2100 Bioanalyzer. The CDR3, cysteine through phenylalanine, is 16 amino acids long. Here the CDR3 DNA is all that survives: 48 bases in frame from base 1. Per the germline V gene, MNHEY is the CDR1 and SVGAGI is the CDR2. V is pared back by 2 bases and J by 0 bases, with 13 bases lying between the germline termini.

The specimen was blood. The receptor chain draws on TRBV6-5 and TRBJ2-5; perhaps TRBD2 is the D gene, with 6 bases matching. The source of this sequence is a woman in her thirties or forties with Graves' hyperthyroidism. The sequenced DNA: TGTGCCAGCAGTTACCCCTCTGGGGACTACCAAGAGACCCAGTACTTC. Translated, this gives CASSYPSGDYQETQYF.